There are many counts of the clone carrying this T cell receptor (beta chain). Its antigen is undetermined. This entry belongs to a study of T cells after yellow fever vaccination. CDR1 and CDR2 (germline): DFQATT, SNEGSKA (reference sequence). V lost 7 bases to trimming and J lost 3 bases; unmatched junction nucleotides: 6. This CDR3 has 13 residues. Overall study results and limits: Some clonotypes, a small share, were shared between CD4 and CD8 compartments.

MiXCR, run by TCRdb on the 5' RACE reads, gives a single entry per CDR3 protein. The sample has some 120,000 distinct CDR3 sequences; 8.4% are singletons. The origin of this receptor is a man aged 25-45 years who received the YFV17D yellow fever vaccine. The sample here was CD8+ T cells sorted from PBMCs, taken 45 days after the yellow fever booster vaccination. The rearrangement links TRBV20-1 to TRBJ2-5; 9 positions agree with TRBD2. In DNA, the CDR3 is TGCAGTGGACTCAGCGGGGGGAAAGAGACCCAGTACTTC. As protein: CSGLSGGKETQYF.